This T cell receptor (beta chain) was obtained from a study of T-cell reconstitution after alpha-beta-depleted transplantation in children. V lost 3 bases to trimming and J lost 3 bases, with 21 bases between them. Germline V gives CDR1 KGHDR, CDR2 SFDVKD. The CDR3 runs 18 residues. Unique molecular identifiers tagged the TCRbeta library. Each CDR3 protein gets one entry after TCRdb re-called the PCR reads with MiXCR. This repertoire shows about 980,000 distinct CDR3 sequences, about 29% found once; its top ten account for roughly 27%. Overall study results and limits: The main origin of T-cell counts and diversity one year after transplant was newly produced T cells. For some patients, TCRbeta diversity was high at day 60 because of recipient T cells and thymic progenitors that survived. By about two months after transplant, alpha-beta T cells reportedly arose from several hundred graft clones that had expanded.

Note on this clonotype: The antigen is not known.

The TCR was taken from a boy under two years old who had a stem cell transplant for SCID, so the T cells may come from the graft donor. The chain combines TRBV24-1 with TRBJ2-3, with D possibly matching TRBD2 (6 bases). The sequenced sample was PBMCs, mostly from graft donor cells, obtained 360 days after TCRalphabeta/CD19-depleted stem cell transplant. CDR3 nucleotides: TGTGCCACCAGTGATCCGGACCCGGCGGGAAGTGGTACAGATACGCAGTATTTT. This sequence encodes CATSDPDPAGSGTDTQYF.